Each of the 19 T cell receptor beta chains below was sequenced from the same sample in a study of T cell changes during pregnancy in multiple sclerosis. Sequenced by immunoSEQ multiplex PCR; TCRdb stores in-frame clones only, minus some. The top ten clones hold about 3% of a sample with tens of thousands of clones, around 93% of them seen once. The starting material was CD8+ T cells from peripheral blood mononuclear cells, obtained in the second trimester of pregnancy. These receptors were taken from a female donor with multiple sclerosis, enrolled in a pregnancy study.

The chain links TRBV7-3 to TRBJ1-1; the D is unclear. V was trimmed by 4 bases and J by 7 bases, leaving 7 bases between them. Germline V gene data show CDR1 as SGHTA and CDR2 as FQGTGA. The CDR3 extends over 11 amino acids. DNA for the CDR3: TGTGCCAGCAGCTCCGGGGTTGAAGCTTTCTTT. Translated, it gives CASSSGVEAFF.

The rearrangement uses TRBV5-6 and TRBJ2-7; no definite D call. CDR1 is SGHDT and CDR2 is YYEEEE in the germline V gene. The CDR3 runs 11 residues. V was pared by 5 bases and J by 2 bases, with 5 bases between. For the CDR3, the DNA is TGTGCCAGCAGTTTCACCTACGAGCAGTACTTC. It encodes CASSFTYEQYF. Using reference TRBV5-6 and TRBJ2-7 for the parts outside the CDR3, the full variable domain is DAGVTQSPTHLIKTRGQQVTLRCSPKSGHDTVSWYQQALGQGPQFIFQYYEEEERQRGNFPDRFSGHQFPNYSSELNVNALLLGDSALYLCASSFTYEQYFGPGTRLTVT.

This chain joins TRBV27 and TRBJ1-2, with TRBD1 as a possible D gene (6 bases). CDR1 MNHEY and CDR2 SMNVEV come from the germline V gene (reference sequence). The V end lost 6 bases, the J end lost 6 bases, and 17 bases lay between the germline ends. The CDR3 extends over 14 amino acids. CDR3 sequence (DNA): TGTGCCAGCAGCCGCAGGGGAACCGGGCATGGCTACACCTTC. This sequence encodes CASSRRGTGHGYTF.

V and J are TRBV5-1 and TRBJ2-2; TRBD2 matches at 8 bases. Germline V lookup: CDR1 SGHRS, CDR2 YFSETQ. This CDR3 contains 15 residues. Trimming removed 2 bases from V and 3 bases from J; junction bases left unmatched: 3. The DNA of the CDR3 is TGCGCCAGCAGCTTTGTTAGCGGGGACACCGGGGAGCTGTTTTTT. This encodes CASSFVSGDTGELFF.

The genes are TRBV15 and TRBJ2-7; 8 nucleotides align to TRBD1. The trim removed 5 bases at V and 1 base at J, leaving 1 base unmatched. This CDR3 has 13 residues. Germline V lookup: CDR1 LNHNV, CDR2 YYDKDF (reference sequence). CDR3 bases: TGTGCCACCAGCGGGACAGGTTCCTACGAGCAGTACTTC. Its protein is CATSGTGSYEQYF.

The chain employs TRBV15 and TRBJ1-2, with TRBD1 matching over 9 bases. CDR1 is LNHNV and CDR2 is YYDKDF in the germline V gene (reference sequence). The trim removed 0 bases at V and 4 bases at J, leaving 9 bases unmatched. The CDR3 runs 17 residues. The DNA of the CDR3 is TGTGCCACCAGCAGAGACCGGGACAGGGTAATGCTCTATGGCTACACCTTC. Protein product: CATSRDRDRVMLYGYTF.

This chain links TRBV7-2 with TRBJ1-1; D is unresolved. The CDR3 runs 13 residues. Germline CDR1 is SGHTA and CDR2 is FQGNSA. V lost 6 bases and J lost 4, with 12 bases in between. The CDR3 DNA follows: TGTGCCAGCAGTCGGGGTCCCCTCACTGAAGCTTTCTTT. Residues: CASSRGPLTEAFF.

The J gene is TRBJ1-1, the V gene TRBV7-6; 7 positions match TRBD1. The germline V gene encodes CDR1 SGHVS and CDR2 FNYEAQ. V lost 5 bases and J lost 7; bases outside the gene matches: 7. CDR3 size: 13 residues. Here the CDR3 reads CASSQGGKGEAFF. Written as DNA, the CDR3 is TGTGCCAGCAGCCAAGGGGGCAAAGGTGAAGCTTTCTTT.

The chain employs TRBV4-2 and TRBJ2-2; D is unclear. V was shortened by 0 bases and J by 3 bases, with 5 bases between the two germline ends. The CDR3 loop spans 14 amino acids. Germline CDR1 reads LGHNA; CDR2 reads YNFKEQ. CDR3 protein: CASSQDEYTGELFF. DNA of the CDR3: TGTGCCAGCAGCCAAGACGAGTACACCGGGGAGCTGTTTTTT.

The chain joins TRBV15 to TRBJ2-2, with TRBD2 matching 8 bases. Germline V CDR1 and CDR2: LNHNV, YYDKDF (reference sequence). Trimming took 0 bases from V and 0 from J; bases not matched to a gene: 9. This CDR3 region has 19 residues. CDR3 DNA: TGTGCCACCAGCAGAGAGAGCACCGCGGGGGGACCGAACACCGGGGAGCTGTTTTTT. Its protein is CATSRESTAGGPNTGELFF.

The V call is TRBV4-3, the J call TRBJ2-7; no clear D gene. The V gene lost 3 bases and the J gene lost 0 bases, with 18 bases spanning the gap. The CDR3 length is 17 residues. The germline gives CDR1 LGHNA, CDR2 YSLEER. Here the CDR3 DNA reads TGCGCCAGCAGCCACTCAACCAGAATCCTCCCCTCCTACGAGCAGTACTTC. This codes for CASSHSTRILPSYEQYF.

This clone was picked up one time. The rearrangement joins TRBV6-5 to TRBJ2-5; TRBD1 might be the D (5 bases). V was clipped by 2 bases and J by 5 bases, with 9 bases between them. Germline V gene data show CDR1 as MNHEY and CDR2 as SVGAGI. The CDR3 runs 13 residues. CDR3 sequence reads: CASSYRAGETQYF. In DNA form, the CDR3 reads TGTGCCAGCAGTTACAGGGCAGGGGAGACCCAGTACTTC.

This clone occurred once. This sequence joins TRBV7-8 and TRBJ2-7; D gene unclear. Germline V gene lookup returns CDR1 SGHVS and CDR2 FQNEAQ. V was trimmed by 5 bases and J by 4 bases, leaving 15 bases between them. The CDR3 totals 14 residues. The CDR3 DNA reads TGTGCCAGCAGCCCCCCCGAGCTAGGATACGAGCAGTACTTC. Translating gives CASSPPELGYEQYF.

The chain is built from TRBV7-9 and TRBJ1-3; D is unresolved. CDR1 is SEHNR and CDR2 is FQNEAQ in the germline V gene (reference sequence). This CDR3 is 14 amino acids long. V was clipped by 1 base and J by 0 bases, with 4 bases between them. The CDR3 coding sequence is TGTGCCAGCAGCTTAGACAGCTCTGGAAACACCATATATTTT. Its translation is CASSLDSSGNTIYF.

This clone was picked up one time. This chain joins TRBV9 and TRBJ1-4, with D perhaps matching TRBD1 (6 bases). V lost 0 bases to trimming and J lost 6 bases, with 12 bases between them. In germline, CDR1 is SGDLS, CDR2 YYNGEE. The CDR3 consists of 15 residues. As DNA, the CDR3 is TGTGCCAGCAGCGTAGAGGGAGGGGGGTATGAAAAACTGTTTTTT. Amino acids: CASSVEGGGYEKLFF.

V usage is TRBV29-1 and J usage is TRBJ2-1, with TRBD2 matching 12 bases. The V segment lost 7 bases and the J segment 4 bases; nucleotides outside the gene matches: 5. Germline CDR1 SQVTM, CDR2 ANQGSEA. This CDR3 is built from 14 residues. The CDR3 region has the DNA TGCAGCGCCGAGACTAGCGGGGGTTACAATGAGCAGTTCTTC. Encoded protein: CSAETSGGYNEQFF.

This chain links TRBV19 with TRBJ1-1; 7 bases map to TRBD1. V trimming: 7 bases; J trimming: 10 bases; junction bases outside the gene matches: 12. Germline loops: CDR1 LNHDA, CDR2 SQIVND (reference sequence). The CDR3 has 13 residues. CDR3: CASIKGGTVSAFF. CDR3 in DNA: TGTGCCAGTATTAAAGGGGGCACGGTATCAGCTTTCTTT.

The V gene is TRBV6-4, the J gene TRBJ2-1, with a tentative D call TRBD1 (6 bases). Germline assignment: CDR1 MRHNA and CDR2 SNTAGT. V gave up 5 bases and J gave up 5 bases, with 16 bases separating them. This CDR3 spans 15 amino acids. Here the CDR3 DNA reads TGTGCCAGCAGTCCGACAGGATTAGGGCACAATGAGCAGTTCTTC. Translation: CASSPTGLGHNEQFF.

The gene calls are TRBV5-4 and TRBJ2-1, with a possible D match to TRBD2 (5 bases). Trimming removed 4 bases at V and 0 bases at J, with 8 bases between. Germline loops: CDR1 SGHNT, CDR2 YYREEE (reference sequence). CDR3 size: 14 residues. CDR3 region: CASSVRGSYNEQFF. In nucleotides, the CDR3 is TGTGCCAGCAGCGTTCGGGGCTCCTACAATGAGCAGTTCTTC. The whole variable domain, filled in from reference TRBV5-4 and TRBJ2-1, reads ETGVTQSPTHLIKTRGQQVTLRCSSQSGHNTVSWYQQALGQGPQFIFQYYREEENGRGNFPPRFSGLQFPNYSSELNVNALELDDSALYLCASSVRGSYNEQFFGPGTRLTVL.